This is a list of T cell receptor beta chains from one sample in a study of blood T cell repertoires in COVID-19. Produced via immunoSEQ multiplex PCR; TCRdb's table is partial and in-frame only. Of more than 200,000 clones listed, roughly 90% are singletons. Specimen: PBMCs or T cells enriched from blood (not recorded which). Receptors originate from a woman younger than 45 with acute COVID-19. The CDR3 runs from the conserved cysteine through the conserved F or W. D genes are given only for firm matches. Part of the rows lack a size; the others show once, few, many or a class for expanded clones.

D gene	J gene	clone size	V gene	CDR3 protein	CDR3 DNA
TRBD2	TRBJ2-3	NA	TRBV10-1	CASSERAGPTDTQYF	TGCGCCAGCAGTGAGAGAGCGGGGCCCACAGATACGCAGTATTTT
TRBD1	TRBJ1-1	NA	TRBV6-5	CASRRTGGIEAFF	TGTGCCAGCAGGCGGACAGGGGGTATTGAAGCTTTCTTT
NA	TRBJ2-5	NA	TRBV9	CASSVEPQQETQYF	TGTGCCAGCAGCGTAGAACCCCAGCAAGAGACCCAGTACTTC
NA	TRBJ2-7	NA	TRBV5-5	CASSLNLMSPYEQYF	TGTGCCAGCAGTTTAAATCTCATGAGTCCCTACGAGCAGTACTTC
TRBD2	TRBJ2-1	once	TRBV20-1	CSASALAGSYNEQFF	TGCAGTGCTAGTGCGCTAGCGGGCTCCTACAATGAGCAGTTCTTC
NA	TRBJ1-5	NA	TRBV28	CASSLRELRRSNQPQHF	TGTGCCAGCAGTTTAAGGGAGCTCCGAAGGAGCAATCAGCCCCAGCATTTT
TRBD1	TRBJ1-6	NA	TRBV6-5	CASIQGDTYNSPLHF	TGTGCCAGCATTCAGGGGGACACCTATAATTCACCCCTCCACTTT
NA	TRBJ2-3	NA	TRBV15	CATSRDRRRLTDTQYF	TGTGCCACCAGCAGAGATAGAAGGCGACTTACAGATACGCAGTATTTT
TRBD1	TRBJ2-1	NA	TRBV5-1	CASSNEGQGARNEQFF	TGCGCCAGCAGCAATGAGGGGCAGGGGGCGCGAAATGAGCAGTTCTTC
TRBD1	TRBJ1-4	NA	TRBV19	CASTVTGVKEKLFF	TGTGCCAGTACCGTGACAGGGGTGAAAGAAAAACTGTTTTTT
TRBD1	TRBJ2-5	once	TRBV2	CASSRDREETQYF	TGTGCCAGCAGTCGGGACAGGGAAGAGACCCAGTACTTC
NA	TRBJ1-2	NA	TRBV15	CATSLLTNYGYTF	TGTGCCACCAGCCTTCTTACTAACTATGGCTACACCTTC
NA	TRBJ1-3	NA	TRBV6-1	CASSEGVSGNTIYF	TGTGCCAGCAGTGAAGGAGTCTCTGGAAACACCATATATTTT
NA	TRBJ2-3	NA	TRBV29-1	CSVDGQRTFSTDTQYF	TGCAGCGTGGATGGACAGCGAACATTTAGCACAGATACGCAGTATTTT
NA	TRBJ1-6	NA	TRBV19	CASSPRGSDNSPLHF	TGTGCCAGCAGCCCGAGAGGTTCCGATAATTCACCCCTCCACTTT
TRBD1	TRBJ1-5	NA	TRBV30	CAWSLGQGNQPQHF	TGTGCCTGGAGTCTGGGACAGGGGAATCAGCCCCAGCATTTT
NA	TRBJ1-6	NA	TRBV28	CASSFTQGSSYNSPLHF	TGTGCCAGCAGTTTCACTCAGGGGAGCTCCTATAATTCACCCCTCCACTTT
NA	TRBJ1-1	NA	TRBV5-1	CASSMGGDTEAFF	TGCGCCAGCAGCATGGGGGGCGATACTGAAGCTTTCTTT
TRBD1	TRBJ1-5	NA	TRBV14	CASSPTGTVQPQHF	TGTGCCAGCAGCCCGACAGGGACCGTTCAGCCCCAGCATTTT
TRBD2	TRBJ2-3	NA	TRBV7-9	CASSLAPAGGGDTQYF	TGTGCCAGCAGCTTAGCCCCAGCGGGGGGGGGAGATACGCAGTATTTT
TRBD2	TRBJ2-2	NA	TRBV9	CASSGRTSGYTGELFF	TGTGCCAGCAGCGGGCGGACTAGCGGCTACACCGGGGAGCTGTTTTTT
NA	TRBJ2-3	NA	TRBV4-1	CASTKVAGATDTQYF	TGCGCCAGCACTAAGGTGGCAGGGGCGACAGATACGCAGTATTTT
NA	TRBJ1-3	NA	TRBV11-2	CASRRTGSSGNTIYF	TGTGCCAGCAGAAGAACAGGAAGCTCTGGAAACACCATATATTTT
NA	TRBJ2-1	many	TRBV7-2	CASSLGLANNEQFF	TGTGCCAGCAGCTTAGGGCTAGCCAACAATGAGCAGTTCTTC
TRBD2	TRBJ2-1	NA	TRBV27	CASSPRGLAGGPGFF	TGTGCCAGCAGTCCCCGGGGACTAGCGGGGGGGCCGGGTTTCTTC
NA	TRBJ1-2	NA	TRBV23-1	CASSQMGLHGYTF	TGCGCCAGCAGTCAGATGGGGCTACATGGCTACACCTTC
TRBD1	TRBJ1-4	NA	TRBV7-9	CAVRDRDPTNEKLFF	TGTGCCGTCCGGGACAGGGACCCAACTAATGAAAAACTGTTTTTT
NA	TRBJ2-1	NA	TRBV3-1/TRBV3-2	CASSPLAYSYNEQFF	TGTGCCAGCAGCCCTCTAGCGTACTCCTACAATGAGCAGTTCTTC
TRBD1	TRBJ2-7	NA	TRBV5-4	CASSRSAPGQAFYEQYF	TGTGCCAGCAGCCGAAGCGCACCGGGACAGGCGTTCTACGAGCAGTACTTC
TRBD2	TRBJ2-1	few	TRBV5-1	CASSLLGGDRNEQFF	TGCGCCAGCAGCTTGCTCGGGGGGGATAGGAATGAGCAGTTCTTC
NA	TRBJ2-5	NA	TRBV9	CASSASHKETQYF	TGTGCCAGCAGCGCTAGCCATAAAGAGACCCAGTACTTC
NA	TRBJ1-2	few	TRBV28	CASSLYGGARVGYTF	TGTGCCAGCAGTTTATATGGGGGGGCACGGGTCGGCTACACCTTC
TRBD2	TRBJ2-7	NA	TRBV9	CASSPPASGGWEQYF	TGTGCCAGCAGCCCTCCCGCTAGCGGGGGCTGGGAGCAGTACTTC
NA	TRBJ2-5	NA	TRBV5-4	CASSLGGAGAGETQYF	TGTGCCAGCAGCTTGGGTGGCGCGGGGGCGGGAGAGACCCAGTACTTC
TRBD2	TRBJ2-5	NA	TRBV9	CASSVELAGLGETQYF	TGTGCCAGCAGCGTAGAACTAGCGGGATTAGGGGAGACCCAGTACTTC
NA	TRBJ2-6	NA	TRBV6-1	CASSEGLQSSGANVLTF	TGTGCCAGCAGTGAAGGTCTACAGAGCTCTGGGGCCAACGTCCTGACTTTC
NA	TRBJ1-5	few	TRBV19	CASSTGNNQPQHF	TGTGCCAGTTCTACAGGGAACAATCAGCCCCAGCATTTT
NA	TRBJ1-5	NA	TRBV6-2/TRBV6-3	CASSYARTEDQPQHF	TGTGCCAGCAGTTACGCCAGGACAGAAGATCAGCCCCAGCATTTT
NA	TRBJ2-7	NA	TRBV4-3	CASSQQTGSYEQYF	TGCGCCAGCAGCCAACAGACAGGATCCTACGAGCAGTACTTC
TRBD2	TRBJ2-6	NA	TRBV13	CASSLGLAATGANVLTF	TGTGCCAGCAGCTTGGGACTAGCGGCTACTGGGGCCAACGTCCTGACTTTC
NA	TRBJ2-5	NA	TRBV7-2	CASSFTRDQETQYF	TGTGCCAGCAGTTTTACTCGGGATCAAGAGACCCAGTACTTC
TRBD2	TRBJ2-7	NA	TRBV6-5	CASSGLAGPREQYF	TGTGCCAGCAGCGGACTAGCGGGCCCTCGGGAGCAGTACTTC
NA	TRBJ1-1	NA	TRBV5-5	CASSLADSKNTEAFF	TGTGCCAGCAGCTTGGCCGACAGCAAGAACACTGAAGCTTTCTTT
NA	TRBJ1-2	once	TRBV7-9	CASSLDGAQGYGYTF	TGTGCCAGCAGCTTAGATGGGGCCCAGGGCTATGGCTACACCTTC
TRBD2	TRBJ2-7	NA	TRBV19	CASSRGSGGSYEQYF	TGTGCCAGTAGTCGGGGTAGCGGGGGCTCCTACGAGCAGTACTTC
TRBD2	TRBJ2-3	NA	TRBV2	CASSRLAGGTGTQYF	TGTGCCAGCAGCCGACTAGCGGGGGGCACTGGTACGCAGTATTTT
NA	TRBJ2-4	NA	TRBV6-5	CASSYSELAKNIQYF	TGTGCCAGCAGTTACTCAGAGCTAGCCAAAAACATTCAGTACTTC
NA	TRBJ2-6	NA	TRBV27	CASSSTGLVLEANVLTF	TGTGCCAGCAGTTCGACAGGACTGGTGTTGGAGGCCAACGTCCTGACTTTC
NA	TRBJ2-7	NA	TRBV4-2	CASSQEGSSQYEQYF	TGTGCCAGCAGCCAAGAAGGGAGCAGCCAATACGAGCAGTACTTC
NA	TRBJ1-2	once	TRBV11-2	CASSLGLDMGYTF	TGTGCCAGCAGCTTAGGGCTCGACATGGGCTACACCTTC
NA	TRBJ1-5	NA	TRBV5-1	CASSLAPGNQPQHF	TGCGCCAGCAGCTTGGCCCCAGGCAATCAGCCCCAGCATTTT
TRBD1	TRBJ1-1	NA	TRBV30	CAWNTGATGTEAFF	TGTGCCTGGAACACAGGGGCCACGGGGACTGAAGCTTTCTTT
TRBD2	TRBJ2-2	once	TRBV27	CASGKRLARGAGELFF	TGTGCCAGCGGAAAAAGACTAGCTCGGGGAGCCGGGGAGCTGTTTTTT